This TCR beta chain comes out of a study of CD8+ T cells in alopecia areata. CDR3 length: 16 residues. Germline CDR1 reads SGHRS; CDR2 reads YFSETQ. Trimming removed 6 bases from V and 1 base from J; junction bases left unmatched: 9. Extraction of RNA preceded its reverse transcription into cDNA, which served as the sequencing template. Sequenced by immunoSEQ multiplex PCR; TCRdb stores in-frame clones only, minus some. This sample has 200,000 to 250,000 clones, with around 62% found just once. The source was CD4+ T cells sorted from blood, collected at week 0. The receptor comes from a human donor with alopecia areata. The chain couples TRBV5-1 to TRBJ1-5, with 8 bases lining up with TRBD1. CDR3 in DNA: TGCGCCAGCACTACGATTACAGGGGGGAGCAATCAGCCCCAGCATTTT. It yields the protein CASTTITGGSNQPQHF.